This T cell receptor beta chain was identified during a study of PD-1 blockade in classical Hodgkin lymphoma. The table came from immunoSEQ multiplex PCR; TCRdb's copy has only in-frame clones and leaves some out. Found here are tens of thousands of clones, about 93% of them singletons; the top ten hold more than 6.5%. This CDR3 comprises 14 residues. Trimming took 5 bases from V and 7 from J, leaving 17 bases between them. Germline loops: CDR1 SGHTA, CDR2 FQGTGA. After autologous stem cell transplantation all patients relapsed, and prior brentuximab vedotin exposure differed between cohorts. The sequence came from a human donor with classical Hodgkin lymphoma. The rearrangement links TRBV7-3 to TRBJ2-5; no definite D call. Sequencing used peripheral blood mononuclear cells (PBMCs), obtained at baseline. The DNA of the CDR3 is TGTGCCAGCAGCGAACTTCCGGGCTGGGGGACCCAGTACTTC. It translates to CASSELPGWGTQYF. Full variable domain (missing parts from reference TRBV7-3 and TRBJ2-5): GAGVSQTPSNKVTEKGKYVELRCDPISGHTALYWYRQSLGQGPEFLIYFQGTGAADDSGLPNDRFFAVRPEGSVSTLKIQRTERGDSAVYLCASSELPGWGTQYFGPGTRLLVL.